The subject of this entry is one T cell receptor beta chain. The antigen is not known. The germline V and J ends were trimmed by 4 bases and 5 bases, with 7 bases remaining between them. The CDR3 totals 12 residues. Germline CDR1 reads SEHNR; CDR2 reads FQNEAQ (reference sequence). The data were produced by immunoSEQ multiplex PCR, yet TCRdb's version contains in-frame clones alone and is incomplete. This repertoire shows some 330,000 clones, roughly 90% found once; its top ten account for 4.5% to 7%. This sample is part of a study of Ad26.COV2.S vaccination and SARS-CoV-2 variants. For the study at large: Ad26.COV2.S arm of COV1001 included the donor. Study-wide findings and caveats: Assessments of TCR breadth and depth may have underestimated the total T cell responses.

Treatment described: some 20 received Ad26.COV2.S at low or high dose, single or two shots; 5 received placebo; per-sample allocation not given. Each sample was drawn 63 days after the first injection (of vaccine or placebo). This chain uses TRBV7-9 with TRBJ2-3, with D hard to call. The sample consisted of peripheral blood, taken in a trial of Ad26.COV2.S vaccine versus placebo. This receptor was taken from a person between 18 and 60 years old who received the Ad26.COV2.S COVID-19 vaccine or a placebo. CDR3 sequence reads: CASSWSEDTQYF. CDR3 DNA: TGTGCCAGCAGCTGGAGTGAAGATACGCAGTATTTT.